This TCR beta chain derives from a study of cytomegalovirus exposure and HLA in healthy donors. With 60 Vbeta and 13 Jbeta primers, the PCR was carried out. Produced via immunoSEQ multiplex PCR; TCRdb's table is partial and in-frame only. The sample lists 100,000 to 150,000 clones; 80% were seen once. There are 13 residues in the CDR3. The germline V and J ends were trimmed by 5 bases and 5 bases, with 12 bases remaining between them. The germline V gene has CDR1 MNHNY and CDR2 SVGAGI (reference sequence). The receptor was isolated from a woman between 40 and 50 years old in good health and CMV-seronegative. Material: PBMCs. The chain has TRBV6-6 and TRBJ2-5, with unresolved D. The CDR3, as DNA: TGTGCCAGCAGTGGCCTGTGGGCGGAGACCCAGTACTTC. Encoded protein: CASSGLWAETQYF.